One sample yielded the 23 T cell receptor beta chains listed below, sequenced in a study of blood T cells in healthy people across ages. A second PCR of 7 to 11 cycles used a sample-barcoded 5' primer and a J-beta primer mix. TCRdb independently ran MiXCR on the 5' RACE reads; one entry per CDR3 protein. The table includes around 800,000 distinct CDR3 sequences, roughly 44% detected once. Sequenced: blood. These receptors were taken from a man aged 60-69 years in good health.

The sample holds many counts of this clonotype. The V gene is TRBV29-1, the J gene TRBJ1-2; D may be TRBD1 (5 bases). The CDR3 totals 13 residues. From germline, CDR1 is SQVTM and CDR2 ANQGSEA. The germline V and J ends were trimmed by 6 bases and 4 bases, with 15 bases remaining between them. In nucleotides, the CDR3 is TGCAGCGTCCTAGGGGACCGGGTCTATGGCTACACCTTC. It specifies CSVLGDRVYGYTF.

The chain recombines TRBV6-6 with TRBJ2-7; no reliable D call. CDR1 is MNHNY and CDR2 is SVGAGI in the germline V gene (reference sequence). Trimming pared 6 bases from V and 6 bases from J, leaving 15 bases between. The CDR3 consists of 13 residues. Written as DNA, the CDR3 is TGTGCCAGCAGAGACGAAAATTCAGGCGAGCAGTACTTC. Its translation: CASRDENSGEQYF.

The chain couples TRBV5-1 to TRBJ2-3; D is unresolved. The CDR3 covers 14 residues. Per the germline V gene, CDR1 is SGHRS and CDR2 is YFSETQ. The germline V and J ends were trimmed by 0 bases and 2 bases, with 7 bases remaining between them. The CDR3 nucleotides are TGCGCCAGCAGCTTGGCTCCCACCACAGATACGCAGTATTTT. Its translation is CASSLAPTTDTQYF.

This clonotype was seen a handful of times. V usage is TRBV6-6 and J usage is TRBJ1-1, with 7 bases identical to TRBD1. With V trimmed by 5 bases and J by 0 bases, 6 bases remained unmatched. Germline V gene data show CDR1 as MNHNY and CDR2 as SVGAGI (reference sequence). This CDR3 has 15 amino acids. As DNA, the CDR3 is TGTGCCAGCAGTCACCGACAGGGACTGAACACTGAAGCTTTCTTT. It translates to CASSHRQGLNTEAFF.

Regarding this clonotype: A clone one base away is much larger, so this may be a read error. The J gene is TRBJ2-1, the V gene TRBV12-3 or TRBV12-4; D is ambiguous. There are 11 residues in the CDR3. Trimming took off 7 bases at V and 5 bases at J, with 6 bases between the two ends. CDR3 residues: CASTLNNEQFF. The CDR3 DNA reads TGTGCCAGCACCCTAAACAATGAGCAGTTCTTC.

The CDR3 loop is CAISESAGRLNEQFF. For the CDR3, the DNA is TGTGCCATCAGTGAGTCAGCGGGGCGACTGAATGAGCAGTTCTTC. The V and J genes are TRBV10-3 and TRBJ2-1, with 7 nucleotides matching TRBD2. The CDR3 contains 15 residues. Germline CDR1 reads ENHRY; CDR2 reads SYGVKD. With 0 bases clipped from V and 7 bases from J, the junction kept 6 bases outside the gene matches.

This clonotype was detected a few times. This chain uses TRBV10-3 with TRBJ2-7; possible D gene TRBD1, 6 bases. The CDR3 consists of 13 residues. Germline values: CDR1 ENHRY, CDR2 SYGVKD. Trimming removed 10 bases at V and 0 bases at J, with 13 bases between. The CDR3 coding sequence is TGTGCCAACCGGGACACCTCCTCCTACGAGCAGTACTTC. Its translation is CANRDTSSYEQYF.

The chain joins TRBV28 to TRBJ2-7; a possible D gene is TRBD1 (6 bases). The germline V and J ends were trimmed by 1 base and 2 bases, with 15 bases remaining between them. CDR1 MDHEN and CDR2 SYDVKM come from the germline V gene. This CDR3 region has 16 residues. The CDR3 protein is CASSLLRSGHTYEQYF. DNA of the CDR3: TGTGCCAGCAGTTTATTAAGGTCGGGACACACCTACGAGCAGTACTTC.

This clonotype was found many times. V usage is TRBV7-2 and J usage is TRBJ2-3; the D is unclear. From germline, CDR1 is SGHTA and CDR2 FQGNSA. V was cut by 0 bases and J by 4 bases, with 5 bases left in between. This CDR3 is 13 amino acids long. The CDR3 region has the DNA TGTGCCAGCAGCTTAGCTTCTTCAGATACGCAGTATTTT. This encodes CASSLASSDTQYF.

Points on this clonotype: One base away lies a much larger clone, so this may be a sequencing read error. This chain links TRBV7-8 with TRBJ2-7, with TRBD2 matching 7 bases. The CDR3 is 14 amino acids. Germline CDR1 is SGHVS and CDR2 is FQNEAQ. V trimming: 4 bases; J trimming: 7 bases; junction bases outside the gene matches: 10. CDR3 nucleotide sequence: TGTGCCAGCAGCTCCCGAAGCGGGAACAATGAGCAGTACTTC. This sequence encodes CASSSRSGNNEQYF.

J is TRBJ2-4 and V is TRBV6-2 or TRBV6-3, with D uncertain. Gene TRBJ2-5 matches the end of the DNA better, so the J call may be wrong. The germline gives CDR1 MNHEY, CDR2 SVGEGT. The CDR3 totals 14 residues. DNA for the CDR3: TGTGCCAGCAGTTACGGTCACGGCCAAGAGACCCAGTACTTC. Its translation: CASSYGHGQETQYF.

This rearrangement joins TRBV19 to TRBJ2-5, with 10 bases fitting TRBD1. The tail of the sequence fits TRBJ2-7 better, so the J call may be wrong. The germline V gene encodes CDR1 LNHDA and CDR2 SQIVND (reference sequence). The CDR3 sequence is 16 residues long. The CDR3 DNA is TGTGCCAGTAGTACTGCCCGGGACAGGGGCGTTCGCGAGCAGTACTTC. Its protein product is CASSTARDRGVREQYF.

This rearrangement joins TRBV6-2 or TRBV6-3 to TRBJ2-1; tentative D call: TRBD2 (6 bases). CDR1 MNHEY and CDR2 SVGEGT come from the germline V gene. Trimming left V 5 bases short and J 6 bases short, with 17 bases between. This CDR3 region has 15 residues. CDR3 nucleotides: TGTGCCAGCAGTCTTCGGGACTCTCTCCCCAATGAGCAGTTCTTC. This sequence encodes CASSLRDSLPNEQFF.

Regarding this clonotype: Relative to the germline gene, one junction end is altered; a read error may explain this. The chain links TRBV30 to TRBJ1-2, with 9 bases fitting TRBD1. The CDR3 runs 13 residues. Germline CDR1 is GTSNPN and CDR2 is SVGIG (reference sequence). CDR3 sequence (DNA): TGTGCCTGGAGGGCCGGGACAGGGTTAGGCTACACCTTT. The encoded protein is CAWRAGTGLGYTF.

The V call is TRBV20-1, the J call TRBJ2-4; 11 positions match TRBD2. Germline V CDR1 and CDR2: DFQATT, SNEGSKA (reference sequence). The CDR3 extends over 14 amino acids. V was clipped by 1 base and J by 7 bases; unmatched bases: 3. The CDR3 nucleotides read TGCAGTGCTAGAGGGGCTAGCGGGGGGAACATTCAGTACTTC. Amino acid sequence: CSARGASGGNIQYF.

The chain recombines TRBV29-1 with TRBJ2-1; TRBD1 is a possible D gene (5 bases). The ends were cut back, 7 bases at V and 4 bases at J, with 11 bases in the middle. The CDR3 has 12 residues. Germline CDR1 and CDR2: SQVTM and ANQGSEA. CDR3 region: CSARTTYNEQFF. CDR3 bases: TGCAGCGCTCGGACAACATACAATGAGCAGTTCTTC.

The chain recombines TRBV5-1 with TRBJ2-7; 8 bases agree with TRBD1. V shed 2 bases, J shed 3 bases, and the junction held 4 bases outside the gene matches. CDR3 length: 14 amino acids. CDR1 and CDR2 from the germline V gene are SGHRS and YFSETQ. The CDR3 region has the DNA TGCGCCAGCAGCTTACAGGGGGATTTCTACGAGCAGTACTTC. Its translation is CASSLQGDFYEQYF.

V and J are TRBV6-1 and TRBJ2-4; D not certain. The DNA matches TRBJ2-7 better at its end, which makes the J call doubtful. Per the germline V gene, CDR1 is MNHNS and CDR2 is SASEGT. This CDR3 spans 14 amino acids. The CDR3 protein is CASSATIVRREQYF. CDR3 nucleotides: TGTGCCAGCAGTGCCACCATCGTTAGACGCGAGCAGTACTTC.

This clonotype was seen a handful of times. V usage is TRBV5-1 and J usage is TRBJ2-5, with 12 positions matching TRBD2. CDR1 is SGHRS, CDR2 YFSETQ, per germline. This CDR3 is 18 amino acids long. Trimming removed 3 bases from V and 5 bases from J; junction bases left unmatched: 14. The CDR3 is CASSYRASSGGAGETQYF. DNA of the CDR3: TGCGCCAGCAGCTATCGAGCGTCTAGCGGGGGGGCCGGTGAGACCCAGTACTTC.

V usage is TRBV7-9 and J usage is TRBJ2-6, with D possibly being TRBD1 (6 bases). The CDR3 has 15 residues. Germline CDR1 is SEHNR and CDR2 is FQNEAQ (reference sequence). Trimming stripped 3 bases from V and 3 bases from J, with 9 bases between. The CDR3, as DNA: TGTGCCAGCAGCTTGTGGGGGCTTGGGGCCAACGTCCTGACTTTC. Its protein product is CASSLWGLGANVLTF.

This clonotype has a handful of counts. The chain carries TRBV6-6 and TRBJ2-4; TRBD1 matches at 10 bases. The J call may not be correct, given that the DNA end is closer to TRBJ2-7. CDR3 size: 14 residues. The V gene's germline CDR1 is MNHNY and CDR2 SVGAGI (reference sequence). The CDR3 nucleotides are TGTGCCAGCAGCATTGACAGGGGGCTTTACGAGCAGTACTTC. This sequence encodes CASSIDRGLYEQYF.

The chain is built from TRBV4-3 and TRBJ2-2; 8 nucleotides agree with TRBD1. The germline gives CDR1 LGHNA, CDR2 YSLEER. This CDR3 has 15 amino acids. The ends lost 1 base at V and 5 bases at J; junction bases unmatched: 3. CDR3 region: CASSQGDRPTGELFF. The CDR3 coding sequence is TGCGCCAGCAGCCAAGGGGACAGGCCAACCGGGGAGCTGTTTTTT.

J is TRBJ2-7 and V is TRBV28, with 8 bases identical to TRBD1. Per the germline V gene, CDR1 is MDHEN and CDR2 is SYDVKM. This CDR3 is 14 amino acids long. Trimming took 7 bases from V and 2 from J; bases not matched to a gene: 7. As DNA, the CDR3 is TGTGCCAGCACCCCTGGACAGGGCCCCTACGAGCAGTACTTC. It yields the protein CASTPGQGPYEQYF.